Presented here are 7 T cell receptor beta chains from one specimen sequenced in a study of blood T cell repertoires in COVID-19 (TCRdb year 2020). The library was generated by the immunoSEQ multiplex PCR assay. Entries here come from immuneACCESS through TCRdb and include only in-frame sequences with V and J called. Some clones fail to appear in such tables; in the studies checked, an unresolved V gene covers under half of the shortfall, and the cause of the remainder is unknown. The sample yields around 260,000 clones; around 81% were counted once. The leading ten clones occupy about 15% of the sample. Sequenced input: peripheral blood. These receptors were obtained from an older person with COVID-19, enrolled during active disease.

This clone was counted a few times. The rearrangement links TRBV7-9 to TRBJ1-1; D ambiguous. This CDR3 region has 15 residues. The V and J ends lost 5 bases and 0 bases respectively, with 13 bases between them. Germline lookup yields CDR1 SEHNR and CDR2 FQNEAQ (reference sequence). The CDR3 DNA sequence: TGTGCCAGCAGCCCCTCGGTCGTAATGAACACTGAAGCTTTCTTT. Its translation is CASSPSVVMNTEAFF.

The rearrangement links TRBV19 to TRBJ1-5; 7 bases map to TRBD1. The CDR3 spans 14 residues. CDR1 and CDR2 from the germline V gene are LNHDA and SQIVND (reference sequence). V lost 6 bases and J lost 5; bases outside the gene matches: 7. The CDR3 DNA is TGTGCCAGTAGAAGATACGGACAGGATCAGCCCCAGCATTTT. Amino acids: CASRRYGQDQPQHF.

The rearrangement uses TRBV7-2 and TRBJ2-5; D not certain. V lost 1 base and J 7 bases, leaving 7 bases between the germline ends. This CDR3 has 12 amino acids. CDR1 is SGHTA, CDR2 FQGNSA, per germline. CDR3 sequence: CASSLVSGTQYF. In DNA form, the CDR3 reads TGTGCCAGCAGCTTAGTCTCGGGGACCCAGTACTTC.

The gene calls are TRBV7-2 and TRBJ2-3; 14 nucleotides agree with TRBD2. The J segment lost 7 bases and the V segment lost 5 bases, leaving 8 bases of the junction unmatched. Germline V CDR1 and CDR2: SGHTA, FQGNSA. The CDR3 has 16 residues. The CDR3 loop reads CASSPPGTSGSYTQYF. Written as DNA, the CDR3 is TGTGCCAGCAGCCCCCCCGGGACTAGCGGGAGTTATACGCAGTATTTT.

V and J are TRBV6-5 and TRBJ1-6; possible D gene TRBD1, 6 bases. This CDR3 is built from 12 residues. CDR1 MNHEY and CDR2 SVGAGI come from the germline V gene. The V and J ends lost 6 bases and 13 bases respectively, with 13 bases between them. The CDR3 loop reads CASRTGLLPLHF. In DNA form, the CDR3 reads TGTGCCAGCAGAACAGGGTTACTGCCCCTCCACTTT.

The CDR3 nucleotides are TGTGCCAGTTCGGAGGGATTCGTCACTGAAGCTTTCTTT. This sequence encodes CASSEGFVTEAFF. The chain carries TRBV19 and TRBJ1-1; D gene unclear. This CDR3 has 13 residues. Germline CDR1 reads LNHDA; CDR2 reads SQIVND (reference sequence). The V end lost 8 bases, the J end lost 4 bases, and 14 bases lay between the germline ends.

This chain connects TRBV2 to TRBJ1-1; no clear D. The V end lost 4 bases, the J end lost 5 bases, and 14 bases lay between the germline ends. CDR3 size: 14 residues. The germline gives CDR1 SNHLY, CDR2 FYNNEI. Written as DNA, the CDR3 is TGTGCCAGCAGTGTGGGCAGTAGAGATACTGAAGCTTTCTTT. It yields the protein CASSVGSRDTEAFF.